The text below deals with one TCR beta chain. This sample was included in a study of blood T cell repertoires in COVID-19. Across the study: Acute and convalescent COVID-19 specimens originated in the United States, Italy and Spain. Sources were T cells, B-cell-depleted T cells, or PBMCs; the material itself was cDNA or gDNA.

Patients from Seattle were sampled longitudinally, starting during active infection. In the original analysis: Amplification from reference gene primers served as the basis for estimated nucleated cell counts. The protocol was immunoSEQ multiplex PCR, while the TCRdb copy is restricted to in-frame clones and leaves out a portion. V and J calls and clone size are as listed in that table; D and trimming were resolved from the DNA. The sample includes about 300,000 clones, 85% to 90% of them seen just once. Germline loops: CDR1 SGHVS, CDR2 FNYEAQ. V shed 0 bases and J 6 bases; nucleotides not matched to a gene: 4. The CDR3 is 15 amino acids.

This chain joins TRBV7-6 and TRBJ2-1; 8 positions match TRBD2. The sequenced sample was peripheral blood. This TCR was recovered from a woman aged 25 to 45 with COVID-19, enrolled during active disease. CDR3 coding DNA: TGTGCCAGCAGCTTAGCTGATACTAGCGGCAATGAGCAGTTCTTC. Its protein is CASSLADTSGNEQFF.